This TCR beta chain is drawn from a study of T cell changes during pregnancy in multiple sclerosis. After removal of 5 bases from V and 14 bases from J, the junction contained 9 bases not matched to a gene. Looked up from germline, CDR1 is MDHEN and CDR2 is SYDVKM. This CDR3 is 12 amino acids long. Measured with immunoSEQ multiplex PCR; TCRdb has only the in-frame clones, and not every one. The sample contains roughly 100,000 clones, around 90% of which appear only once. This specimen consisted of peripheral blood, obtained in the second trimester of pregnancy. This rearrangement joins TRBV28 to TRBJ2-1, with 7 bases aligning to TRBD1. The sequence came from a female donor with multiple sclerosis, enrolled in a pregnancy study. CDR3 sequence: CASSRTDRDEFF. The CDR3 nucleotides are TGTGCCAGCAGTCGGACAGACAGGGATGAGTTCTTC.